The entry that follows covers one TCR beta chain sequence. Its matching antigen is unknown. This sample was taken from a study of identifying expanded T cells in peripheral blood. The trim removed 6 bases at V and 4 bases at J, leaving 6 bases unmatched. The CDR3 is 14 residues long. Germline assignment: CDR1 SNHLY and CDR2 FYNNEI. Study results and limitations: Approximately 1.1 clones differed between technical replicates, versus around 15 and 19 over time.

Here immunoSEQ multiplex PCR was the method, and the copy in TCRdb shows in-frame clones only, minus some. The sample shows about 58,000 clones, approximately 89% of them seen only once. The receptor was isolated from a person between 18 and 75 years old in good health. The sequencing sample was made of blood. V usage is TRBV2 and J usage is TRBJ1-1, with 9 bases identical to TRBD1. CDR3 nucleotide sequence: TGTGCCAGCAGCCGGGACAGGGATATCACTGAAGCTTTCTTT. Its protein product is CASSRDRDITEAFF. The entire variable domain, with the rest obtained from reference TRBV2 and TRBJ1-1, is as follows: EPEVTQTPSHQVTQMGQEVILRCVPISNHLYFYWYRQILGQKVEFLVSFYNNEISEKSEIFDDQFSVERPDGSNFTLKIRSTKLEDSAMYFCASSRDRDITEAFFGQGTRLTVV.